The next 24 T cell receptor beta chains were all read from a single sample in a study of blood T cell repertoires in COVID-19. Method: immunoSEQ multiplex PCR; TCRdb's copy keeps in-frame clones and lacks some. The sample consists of about 220,000 clones, roughly 89% of them appearing once. Input material: PBMCs or T cells enriched from blood (not recorded which). The receptor set was obtained from a woman aged 25-40 years with acute COVID-19.

This clone was seen a single time. The gene calls are TRBV7-9 and TRBJ2-3; TRBD2 agrees at 10 bases. The germline CDR1 and CDR2 sequences are SEHNR and FQNEAQ (reference sequence). The ends lost 2 bases at V and 4 bases at J; junction bases unmatched: 3. This CDR3 has 15 residues. The CDR3 reads CASSLSGGASDTQYF. CDR3 coding DNA: TGTGCCAGCAGCTTAAGCGGGGGGGCCTCAGATACGCAGTATTTT. The whole variable domain, filled in from reference TRBV7-9 and TRBJ2-3, reads DTGVSQNPRHKITKRGQNVTFRCDPISEHNRLYWYRQTLGQGPEFLTYFQNEAQLEKSRLLSDRFSAERPKGSFSTLEIQRTEQGDSAMYLCASSLSGGASDTQYFGPGTRLTVL.

V gene TRBV19 combines with J gene TRBJ2-1; D unresolved. Germline CDR1 reads LNHDA; CDR2 reads SQIVND (reference sequence). Deletions cut 1 base from V and 7 bases from J, with 8 bases between. The CDR3 loop spans 13 amino acids. CDR3 in amino acids: CASSIGLGNEQFF. CDR3 coding DNA: TGTGCCAGTAGTATAGGACTCGGTAATGAGCAGTTCTTC. The complete variable domain, with remaining parts taken from reference TRBV19 and TRBJ2-1, reads DGGITQSPKYLFRKEGQNVTLSCEQNLNHDAMYWYRQDPGQGLRLIYYSQIVNDFQKGDIAEGYSVSREKKESFPLTVTSAQKNPTAFYLCASSIGLGNEQFFGPGTRLTVL.

As DNA, the CDR3 is TGTGCCAGCAGCCCTCCCGGGAGTTACGAGCAGTACTTC. Translated: CASSPPGSYEQYF. The chain recombines TRBV27 with TRBJ2-7, with a weak D call TRBD2 (6 bases). CDR1 MNHEY and CDR2 SMNVEV come from the germline V gene (reference sequence). The V and J ends lost 6 bases and 4 bases respectively, with 13 bases between them. The CDR3 spans 13 residues.

The chain employs TRBV5-6 and TRBJ2-2, with 8 bases fitting TRBD1. J lost 6 bases, V lost 3 bases, and 4 bases had no gene match. Germline values: CDR1 SGHDT, CDR2 YYEEEE. CDR3 size: 14 residues. For the CDR3, the DNA is TGTGCCAGCAGCTCTCTACAGGGGGCCGGGGAGCTGTTTTTT. Translating gives CASSSLQGAGELFF.

CDR3 DNA: TGTGCCAGCAGCCTTGGGACAGGGAATGGCTACACCTTC. It specifies CASSLGTGNGYTF. The V and J genes are TRBV5-6 and TRBJ1-2, with 9 bases lining up with TRBD1. The CDR3 spans 13 residues. V was pared by 4 bases and J by 6 bases, with 4 bases of the junction left unmatched. The germline CDR1 and CDR2 sequences are SGHDT and YYEEEE.

The chain carries TRBV28 and TRBJ1-2; D remains unclear. The CDR3 contains 17 residues. CDR1 and CDR2 from the germline V gene are MDHEN and SYDVKM. Trimming shortened V by 3 bases and J by 2 bases, and 19 bases separated the two germline ends. The CDR3 loop reads CASSFIGQIILNYGYTF. The CDR3 nucleotides are TGTGCCAGCAGTTTTATCGGTCAGATAATACTAAACTATGGCTACACCTTC.

J is TRBJ2-6 and V is TRBV29-1; D unclear. The V end lost 4 bases, the J end lost 0 bases, and 7 bases lay between the germline ends. This CDR3 is built from 14 residues. Germline CDR1 is SQVTM and CDR2 is ANQGSEA. The CDR3 here is CSVGTGSGANVLTF. The CDR3 region has the DNA TGCAGCGTTGGTACTGGCTCTGGGGCCAACGTCCTGACTTTC.

The rearrangement links TRBV19 to TRBJ2-7; 9 bases map to TRBD1. The germline CDR1 and CDR2 sequences are LNHDA and SQIVND (reference sequence). The CDR3 runs to 15 residues. V shed 3 bases, J shed 3 bases, and the junction held 6 bases outside the gene matches. CDR3 nucleotides: TGTGCCAGTAGTATCCGCGGGACAGGGCACTACGAGCAGTACTTC. It translates to CASSIRGTGHYEQYF.

V gene TRBV19 combines with J gene TRBJ1-2, with a weak D call TRBD1 (6 bases). The V end was cut by 5 bases, the J end by 0 bases, with 13 bases between. This CDR3 region has 15 residues. The V gene's germline CDR1 is LNHDA and CDR2 SQIVND (reference sequence). The CDR3 DNA follows: TGTGCCAGTAGTGTAGGGGACACTACTAACTATGGCTACACCTTC. This encodes CASSVGDTTNYGYTF.

The chain uses TRBV7-8 and TRBJ1-5, with TRBD1 as a possible D gene (5 bases). The germline V gene has CDR1 SGHVS and CDR2 FQNEAQ. With 0 bases removed from V and 3 bases from J, the gap between germline ends came to 24 bases. This CDR3 is 20 amino acids long. CDR3 nucleotides: TGTGCCAGCAGCTTAGCCCTAGGAAGGGGAAAACCCCTTAACAATCAGCCCCAGCATTTT. Translating it yields CASSLALGRGKPLNNQPQHF. Supplemented by reference TRBV7-8 and TRBJ1-5, the full variable domain reads GAGVSQSPRYKVAKRGQDVALRCDPISGHVSLFWYQQALGQGPEFLTYFQNEAQLDKSGLPSDRFFAERPEGSVSTLKIQRTQQEDSAVYLCASSLALGRGKPLNNQPQHFGDGTRLSIL.

This rearrangement joins TRBV20-1 to TRBJ2-7, with 8 bases that match TRBD1. J was trimmed by 0 bases and V by 3 bases; bases with no gene match: 7. Germline loops: CDR1 DFQATT, CDR2 SNEGSKA (reference sequence). The length of the CDR3 is 15 residues. The CDR3: CSASAGTGDSYEQYF. The CDR3 nucleotides are TGCAGTGCTAGTGCCGGGACAGGAGACTCCTACGAGCAGTACTTC.

The chain links TRBV12-3 or TRBV12-4 to TRBJ1-1; no definite D call. The CDR3 contains 13 residues. With 3 bases removed from V and 8 bases from J, the gap between germline ends came to 13 bases. CDR3 bases: TGTGCCAGCAGTTTGGCAGTGCGAGGGGAAGCTTTCTTT. Translating gives CASSLAVRGEAFF.

The chain links TRBV20-1 to TRBJ1-2; 7 bases agree with TRBD1. Trimming at V came to 6 bases and at J to 7 bases, leaving 5 bases not matched to a gene. This CDR3 comprises 11 residues. The germline gives CDR1 DFQATT, CDR2 SNEGSKA (reference sequence). CDR3 bases: TGCAGTGCCCGGGCAGGGGGTGGCTACACCTTC. It yields the protein CSARAGGGYTF.

This clone counts as large (0.1 to 1%). Written as DNA, the CDR3 is TGCGCCAGCAGCCAAGACGAGGACAGGGCACCCTATGGCTACACCTTC. Its translation: CASSQDEDRAPYGYTF. The V gene is TRBV4-1, the J gene TRBJ1-2; 8 bases agree with TRBD1. With V trimmed by 0 bases and J by 4 bases, 7 bases remained unmatched. Germline V gene data show CDR1 as MGHRA and CDR2 as YSYEKL. The CDR3 is 16 residues long.

In its sample, this clone was seen once. The CDR3: CASTSGGYEQYF. Here the CDR3 DNA reads TGTGCCAGCACCAGTGGTGGCTACGAGCAGTACTTC. The V gene is TRBV6-5, the J gene TRBJ2-7; the D is unclear. This CDR3 region has 12 residues. In germline, CDR1 is MNHEY, CDR2 SVGAGI. The germline V and J ends were trimmed by 7 bases and 3 bases, with 10 bases remaining between them.

J is TRBJ1-5 and V is TRBV7-9, with 7 bases lining up with TRBD1. There are 12 residues in the CDR3. V lost 5 bases to trimming and J lost 8 bases; unmatched junction nucleotides: 3. From germline, CDR1 is SEHNR and CDR2 FQNEAQ (reference sequence). CDR3 residues: CASSTGQEPQHF. CDR3 bases: TGTGCCAGCAGCACCGGACAGGAGCCCCAGCATTTT.

The rearrangement joins TRBV24-1 to TRBJ1-2; 12 bases are shared with TRBD1. Germline CDR1 reads KGHDR; CDR2 reads SFDVKD. CDR3 length: 16 amino acids. The V gene end was trimmed by 6 bases and the J gene end by 5 bases; junction bases not matched to a gene: 9. CDR3 sequence (DNA): TGTGCCACCAGTAATGGGGGGACAGGGGGCAGATATGGCTACACCTTC. Translating it yields CATSNGGTGGRYGYTF.

The V gene is TRBV11-2, the J gene TRBJ2-5; TRBD1 might be the D (6 bases). The CDR3 has 16 amino acids. The germline V gene has CDR1 SGHAT and CDR2 FQNNGV. The ends were cut back, 0 bases at V and 3 bases at J, with 14 bases in the middle. The CDR3 region is CASSLDQAGVEETQYF. The CDR3 coding sequence is TGTGCCAGCAGCTTAGATCAGGCAGGGGTGGAAGAGACCCAGTACTTC.

The table lists this clone with a few counts. V gene TRBV4-1 combines with J gene TRBJ1-6, with a weak D call TRBD1 (6 bases). The CDR3 extends over 18 amino acids. Germline-derived CDR1 and CDR2 are MGHRA and YSYEKL. The V and J ends lost 3 bases and 4 bases respectively, with 19 bases between them. The CDR3 nucleotides read TGCGCCAGCAGCCACCCCGGACAGACCAATCGATATAATTCACCCCTCCACTTT. It encodes CASSHPGQTNRYNSPLHF.

The gene calls are TRBV7-2 and TRBJ2-7, with a weak D call TRBD2 (7 bases). V lost 5 bases and J 2 bases, leaving 13 bases between the germline ends. Germline V gene lookup returns CDR1 SGHTA and CDR2 FQGNSA. The CDR3 length is 14 residues. In DNA, the CDR3 is TGTGCCAGCAGCCCAGAGGGGGGGCCCTACGAGCAGTACTTC. Encoded protein: CASSPEGGPYEQYF.

The chain recombines TRBV19 with TRBJ1-1; TRBD1 might be the D (5 bases). There are 13 residues in the CDR3. Trimming left V 7 bases short and J 8 bases short, with 17 bases between. Germline V gene sequence: CDR1 LNHDA, CDR2 SQIVND (reference sequence). DNA of the CDR3: TGTGCCAGTACTATCAACCCGAACAGGGAAGCTTTCTTT. Its protein product is CASTINPNREAFF.

The V call is TRBV11-3, the J call TRBJ1-1; D is ambiguous. Trimming took 1 base from V and 5 from J, leaving 14 bases between them. The CDR3 loop spans 15 amino acids. Germline CDR1 reads SGHNT; CDR2 reads YENEEA. The CDR3: CASSLGGSGETEAFF. In DNA, the CDR3 is TGTGCCAGCAGCTTAGGGGGATCCGGGGAAACTGAAGCTTTCTTT.

The gene calls are TRBV9 and TRBJ1-2; TRBD1 is a possible D gene (6 bases). The CDR3 has 13 amino acids. Germline V CDR1 and CDR2: SGDLS, YYNGEE. The germline V and J ends were trimmed by 3 bases and 1 base, with 7 bases remaining between them. Here the CDR3 reads CASSAQGNYGYTF. DNA of the CDR3: TGTGCCAGCAGCGCACAGGGTAACTATGGCTACACCTTC.

The CDR3 reads CASSLWLAGISYEQYF. For the CDR3, the DNA is TGTGCCAGCAGCTTGTGGCTAGCGGGGATCTCCTACGAGCAGTACTTC. The rearrangement uses TRBV5-4 and TRBJ2-7, with 9 bases matching TRBD2. The V gene's germline CDR1 is SGHNT and CDR2 YYREEE (reference sequence). The length of the CDR3 is 16 residues. Trimming removed 1 base from V and 0 bases from J; junction bases left unmatched: 5.